One T cell receptor (beta chain) is described in this entry. What it recognizes is unknown. This entry is derived from a study of cytomegalovirus exposure and HLA in healthy donors. Study overall: Previous work identified 90 million to 130 million unique TCR beta sequences from roughly 170 million T cells. Study-wide results and caveats: It was only CMV serostatus that was available as immune exposure information. Analysis was carried out at a later point, and it linked a missense DCLRE1C variant to TCR beta V- and J-gene trimming. When a later analysis was performed, an Asian-associated ancestry cluster reportedly had fewer N-insertions than the roughly 700-donor mean.

The study ran its PCR with 60 Vbeta and 13 Jbeta primers. Libraries were prepared by immunoSEQ multiplex PCR; TCRdb keeps only in-frame clonotypes and omits some of them. The sample has roughly 100,000 clones, 55% to 75% seen once. Germline V lookup: CDR1 SGHDT, CDR2 YYEEEE. V was pared by 3 bases and J by 8 bases, with 8 bases between. This CDR3 comprises 11 residues. The source is a woman between 18 and 30 years old in good health and CMV-seropositive. The rearrangement uses TRBV5-6 and TRBJ1-2; maybe TRBD1 (6 bases). The sample comprised PBMCs. CDR3 coding DNA: TGTGCCAGCAGCTCAGGGGTCGGCTACACCTTC. Protein: CASSSGVGYTF. The complete variable domain, with remaining parts taken from reference TRBV5-6 and TRBJ1-2, reads DAGVTQSPTHLIKTRGQQVTLRCSPKSGHDTVSWYQQALGQGPQFIFQYYEEEERQRGNFPDRFSGHQFPNYSSELNVNALLLGDSALYLCASSSGVGYTFGSGTRLTVV.